This is a list of T cell receptor beta chains from one sample in a study of tumor-infiltrating lymphocytes in primary liver carcinoma. TCRdb recomputed calls from the multiplex PCR reads with MiXCR, one row per CDR3 protein. The sample carries 35,000 to 40,000 distinct CDR3 sequences, roughly 74% recorded once. Input material: tumor-adjacent normal liver tissue. These receptors all stem from a man aged 35 to 55 with primary liver carcinoma and hepatitis B virus infection. Both conserved end residues are part of each CDR3. D genes are given only for firm matches. Some rows mark clone size as missing; the rest say once, few, many or name a class of expanded clone.

V gene,J gene,D gene,clone size,CDR3 DNA,CDR3 protein
TRBV29-1,TRBJ1-2,-,-,TGCAGCGTTAGGGCACCAGCAGGAACTCAAGTGACTAACTATGGCTACACCTTC,CSVRAPAGTQVTNYGYTF
TRBV28,TRBJ1-6,-,-,TGTGCCAGCAGTTCATTGGTGAATAATTCACCCCTCCACTTT,CASSSLVNNSPLHF
TRBV6-6,TRBJ1-2,TRBD1,-,TGTGCCACCACGATGGGACAGTCAAATGACTGCACCTTC,CATTMGQSNDCTF
TRBV6-1,TRBJ2-1,-,-,TGCGCCAGCAGTGAAGAAGCGAGAGGATACAATCAGCAGTTCTTC,CASSEEARGYNQQFF
TRBV29-1,TRBJ2-3,-,few,TGCAGCGCCGCGGCCCGGGGCGTCACAGATACGCAATATTTT,CSAAARGVTDTQYF
TRBV6-6,TRBJ1-5,-,-,TGTGCCAGCAGTCGTAGCTGGAGGAGCAATCAGCCCCATCATTTT,CASSRSWRSNQPHHF
TRBV5-4,TRBJ1-2,-,-,TGTGCCAGCAGCTACGCTCGGGGGAGGGATGATGGCTACACCTTC,CASSYARGRDDGYTF
TRBV5-5,TRBJ1-5,TRBD1,-,TGTGCCAGCAGTAGCAGGGGGGCAGGTCAGCCCCAGCATTTT,CASSSRGAGQPQHF
TRBV6-2/TRBV6-3,TRBJ2-1,TRBD2,-,TGTGCCAGCCGTCTAGCGGGAGGGCCGGGTGAGCGATTCTTC,CASRLAGGPGERFF
TRBV4-2,TRBJ2-5,TRBD2,-,TGTGTCAGCAGCCTAACGGCTAGCGGGAGGGCCGGCTCGGAGTCCCAGTACTTC,CVSSLTASGRAGSESQYF
TRBV5-1,TRBJ2-2,-,-,TGCGCCAGCAGCTTACATAACGGGACGAACACCGGGGAGCTGTTCTTT,CASSLHNGTNTGELFF
TRBV4-2,TRBJ2-1,TRBD1,once,TGTGCCAGCAATCACGCCGGGGGACAGGGGAACATTGAGCAGTTCTTC,CASNHAGGQGNIEQFF
TRBV5-4,TRBJ2-2,TRBD2,many,TGTGCCAGCAGCCGGACTAGCGGGAATATCGGGGAGCTGTTTTTT,CASSRTSGNIGELFF
TRBV2,TRBJ2-7,-,many,TGTGCCAGCATCCAGGGAGAAAAGAGCGAGCAGTACTTC,CASIQGEKSEQYF
TRBV29-1,TRBJ2-3,-,-,TGCAGGGTTGGCCAGATTCGGACAGATACGCAGTATTTT,CRVGQIRTDTQYF
TRBV6-1,TRBJ1-1,-,-,TGTGCCAGCAGTGTTGAGGGCCTGGACATTGAAGCTCTCTTT,CASSVEGLDIEALF
TRBV7-9,TRBJ1-2,TRBD1,-,TGTGCCATCAGCCATACAGGGGGAAGAGGCAACTATGACTACACCTTC,CAISHTGGRGNYDYTF
TRBV4-1,TRBJ2-3,TRBD2,-,TGCGCCAGTAACCAAGGGAGGGGACTAGCGGGAGCACCAGATACGCAGTATTTT,CASNQGRGLAGAPDTQYF
TRBV11-2,TRBJ2-5,TRBD2,-,TGTCCTAGCAGCCCTAGCTCAATCCAGGGTACTGGGCGGGAGGCCCAGTACTTC,CPSSPSSIQGTGREAQYF
TRBV12-3/TRBV12-4,TRBJ1-5,-,-,TGTGTCAGCGCGCGGGGCACCGCAATAAATCAGCCTCAGCATTTT,CVSARGTAINQPQHF
TRBV6-1,TRBJ2-1,-,-,TGTGCCAGCGACGGAAAATTAGAGGGAGGCCTCAATGTGCAGTTCTTC,CASDGKLEGGLNVQFF
TRBV24-1,TRBJ1-1,TRBD1,many,TGTGCCACCAGTCGACAGGGCTTCGGGGTCAGTGAAGCTTTCTTT,CATSRQGFGVSEAFF
TRBV28,TRBJ1-2,-,-,TGTGCCAGTAGTCTGGCCTCTAGACATCGGATCGGTGGCTACACCTTC,CASSLASRHRIGGYTF
TRBV7-9,TRBJ1-4,-,-,TGTGCCAGCAGCACACAGGGTGAAAAACTGTTTTTT,CASSTQGEKLFF
TRBV10-2,TRBJ2-5,TRBD2,-,TGCGCCAGCCGAGGACTAGTGGGAGGAGAGACCCATTACTTC,CASRGLVGGETHYF
TRBV21-1,TRBJ2-1,-,-,TGTGCCAGCAAAACTAGCAGGATTGATAATGAGCAGTTCTTC,CASKTSRIDNEQFF
TRBV4-1,TRBJ1-1,-,-,TGCGCCAGCAGCCTCGGGACGGGGCCCCTGAGCACTGAAGCTTTCTTT,CASSLGTGPLSTEAFF
TRBV5-4,TRBJ2-3,TRBD2,-,TGTGCCATCAGCAGGACTAGCACCAGAGATACGCAGTATTTT,CAISRTSTRDTQYF
TRBV6-2/TRBV6-3,TRBJ2-7,-,-,TGTGCCAGCACCCCTGAGGACATGGTTTACGAGCAGTACTTC,CASTPEDMVYEQYF
TRBV29-1,TRBJ1-1,-,-,TGCAGTGCGCTCGACAGGAAGAACACTGAAGATTTCTTT,CSALDRKNTEDFF
TRBV6-6,TRBJ1-5,-,-,TGTGTCAGCAGTTACTCGGAGGACTGGCAGCCCCAGCATTTT,CVSSYSEDWQPQHF
TRBV30,TRBJ1-2,-,-,TGTGTCTGGAGCGAACTGGGGCGTAGCTATGGCTACACCTTC,CVWSELGRSYGYTF
TRBV12-3/TRBV12-4,TRBJ2-5,-,medium-sized,TGTGCCAGCAGTTTGAATCCGGGGGCTCTCGAGACCCAGTACTTC,CASSLNPGALETQYF
TRBV5-1,TRBJ2-5,-,-,TGCGCCAGCTGCTTCAGGGTCGGGGGGCCTAGGGAGACCCAGTACTTC,CASCFRVGGPRETQYF
TRBV12-3/TRBV12-4,TRBJ1-1,-,-,TGTGCCAGCAAAGGGCCCCTAGGCACTGAAGCTTTCTTT,CASKGPLGTEAFF
TRBV7-8,TRBJ2-5,-,-,TGTGCCAGCAGCTTGGGTAGCGGCCAAGAGACCCAGTACTTT,CASSLGSGQETQYF
TRBV27,TRBJ2-7,TRBD2,-,TGTGCCAGCAGCCCTCTTAGCGGGGATTACGAGGAGTACTTC,CASSPLSGDYEEYF
TRBV28,TRBJ1-5,-,-,TGTGCCAGCATTTTGACGGGTGCTACTCAGCCCCAGCATTTT,CASILTGATQPQHF
TRBV29-1,TRBJ2-3,-,-,TGCAGCGGGTCGTGGTACACAAATACGCAGTATTTT,CSGSWYTNTQYF
TRBV5-1,TRBJ2-1,TRBD2,once,TGCGCCAGGAGCTTTAGCGGGGAGTACAATGAGCAGTTCTTC,CARSFSGEYNEQFF
TRBV6-6,TRBJ2-7,-,-,TGTGCCAGCAGTTATTCCGGCAAGTTCGGCGAGCAGTACTTC,CASSYSGKFGEQYF
TRBV11-2,TRBJ2-7,-,-,TGTGCCAGGAGCTCTAAGATGAACTCCTACGAGCAGTACTTC,CARSSKMNSYEQYF
TRBV6-6,TRBJ1-2,TRBD1,-,TGTGCCATCAGTTGGACACAGGGGACGCGTGGCTACACGTTC,CAISWTQGTRGYTF
TRBV5-1,TRBJ2-3,TRBD2,many,TGCGCCAGCAGCTTGGTTGAGACTAGCGGGAGTACGCAGTATTTT,CASSLVETSGSTQYF
TRBV6-6,TRBJ2-3,TRBD2,-,TGTGCCAGCAGGACTGGCGGGAGCACAGATACGCGGTATTTT,CASRTGGSTDTRYF
TRBV24-1,TRBJ2-2,-,-,TGTGCCACCACTGAGGGGGATTACGGCACCGGGGAGCTGTTTTTT,CATTEGDYGTGELFF
TRBV28,TRBJ2-7,TRBD1,once,TGTGCCAGCAGTCGGGACAGGGTAAATGAGCAGTACTTC,CASSRDRVNEQYF
TRBV29-1,TRBJ2-3,-,-,TGCAGCGTTGGGGAGGAGCGGACAGATAGGCAGTATTTT,CSVGEERTDRQYF
TRBV7-9,TRBJ1-2,TRBD1,-,TGTGCCAGCAGATGGGACAGAGGGTTTCGTGGCTACACTTTC,CASRWDRGFRGYTF
TRBV7-9,TRBJ2-7,-,many,TGTGCCAGCAGCCCTCGCTCCGAGGTCTACGAGCAGTACTTC,CASSPRSEVYEQYF
TRBV29-1,TRBJ2-7,TRBD1,-,TGCAGCGATGAAGGGACAGGTTCCTACGATCAGTACTTC,CSDEGTGSYDQYF
TRBV12-3/TRBV12-4,TRBJ2-4,TRBD1,few,TGTGCCAGCAGTGGGACAGAGCTAACCAAAAACGTTCAGTACTTC,CASSGTELTKNVQYF
TRBV29-1,TRBJ2-7,TRBD2,-,TGCAGCGCGCGTACTAGCGGGAACTCAAGACACTACGAGCAGTACTTC,CSARTSGNSRHYEQYF